This T cell receptor beta chain was found in a study of neoadjuvant nivolumab and ipilimumab in lung cancer. About the study: The combination arm added day-1 ipilimumab 1 mg/kg to nivolumab 3 mg/kg on days 1, 15, 29. Findings and limits, study-wide: From pretherapy to surgery, tumor richness and clonality rose with dual therapy. Blood richness before therapy tracked richness in tumors resected after neoadjuvant therapy. TCR richness and clonality were higher in tumors than adjacent uninvolved lung.

The CDR3 consists of 16 residues. Germline V CDR1 and CDR2: ENHRY, SYGVKD. The ends were cut back, 0 bases at V and 4 bases at J, with 13 bases in the middle. Profiling relied on immunoSEQ multiplex PCR, and the TCRdb table lists in-frame clones only, not all of them. The top ten hold roughly 2.3% of the sample, which has several thousand clones, under 90% seen once. To note about this clone: Antigen unknown.

This chain uses TRBV10-3 with TRBJ2-1; maybe TRBD2 (6 bases). The source is an adult with non-small cell lung cancer. Some clones in this sample may be carry-over from other donors' samples. This material consisted of tumor tissue, taken after neoadjuvant nivolumab, alone or with ipilimumab, at or shortly before surgery. CDR3 coding DNA: TGTGCCATCAGTGAGTCGATCGGCGGGACGTACAATGAGCAGTTCTTC. This gives the protein CAISESIGGTYNEQFF.